Each of the 10 T cell receptor beta chains below was sequenced from the same sample in a study of OX40 agonist ivuxolimab in advanced cancers. Clones were read by immunoSEQ multiplex PCR, and TCRdb kept only the in-frame ones, dropping some. The profile shows around 71,000 clones, around 87% of them singletons. The source was CD4+ or CD8+ T cells sorted from blood, collected in a trial of the OX40 agonist ivuxolimab. The receptors originated from an adult with an advanced solid tumor such as melanoma, head and neck, liver or kidney cancer.

V and J are TRBV9 and TRBJ2-3, with TRBD2 matching 8 bases. With V trimmed by 3 bases and J by 10 bases, 4 bases remained unmatched. The germline V gene has CDR1 SGDLS and CDR2 YYNGEE. CDR3 length: 12 amino acids. The CDR3 DNA reads TGTGCCAGCAGCGCTCTAGCGGGCTCGCAGTATTTT. Translation gives CASSALAGSQYF.

V gene TRBV30 combines with J gene TRBJ2-2; 9 bases are a match to TRBD1. Unmatched junction bases numbered 5, after V lost 0 bases and J lost 3 bases. Germline V gene data show CDR1 as GTSNPN and CDR2 as SVGIG (reference sequence). The CDR3 loop spans 16 amino acids. The CDR3 DNA is TGTGCCTGGAGTGTATGGGACAGGGTGGACACCGGGGAGCTGTTTTTT. This codes for CAWSVWDRVDTGELFF. The whole variable domain, filled in from reference TRBV30 and TRBJ2-2, reads SQTIHQWPATLVQPVGSPLSLECTVEGTSNPNLYWYRQAAGRGLQLLFYSVGIGQISSEVPQNLSASRPQDRQFILSSKKLLLSDSGFYLCAWSVWDRVDTGELFFGEGSRLTVL.

The V gene is TRBV18, the J gene TRBJ2-7; D is unclear. CDR3 size: 13 residues. Trimming removed 2 bases from V and 3 bases from J, with 8 bases in between. Germline assignment: CDR1 KGHSH and CDR2 LQKENI. The CDR3 reads CASSPSDIYEQYF. CDR3 nucleotides: TGTGCCAGCTCACCATCCGATATCTACGAGCAGTACTTC.

This rearrangement joins TRBV5-4 to TRBJ2-7; 7 bases align to TRBD1. The length of the CDR3 is 15 residues. J lost 2 bases, V lost 2 bases, and 7 bases had no gene match. Germline V gene data show CDR1 as SGHNT and CDR2 as YYREEE (reference sequence). The CDR3 region is CASSLKTGDPYEQYF. Here the CDR3 DNA reads TGTGCCAGCAGCTTAAAAACAGGGGATCCCTACGAGCAGTACTTC.

V is TRBV9 and J is TRBJ2-1; D possibly corresponds to TRBD2 (6 bases). Trimming cost V 1 base and J 2 bases, with 10 bases left between them. There are 15 residues in the CDR3. CDR1 is SGDLS and CDR2 is YYNGEE in the germline V gene. Written as DNA, the CDR3 is TGTGCCAGCAGCGTACGGGCGGGAACCTACAATGAGCAGTTCTTC. It codes for CASSVRAGTYNEQFF.

A single count supports this clone. V gene TRBV5-1 combines with J gene TRBJ1-1; the match to TRBD1 covers 8 bases. This CDR3 has 15 residues. V lost 0 bases, J lost 4 bases, and 5 bases stayed unmatched. Germline-derived CDR1 and CDR2 are SGHRS and YFSETQ. The CDR3: CASSLGQGKRTEAFF. The CDR3 nucleotides read TGCGCCAGCAGCTTGGGACAGGGGAAACGCACTGAAGCTTTCTTT.

The gene calls are TRBV28 and TRBJ1-3, with TRBD1 identical over 7 bases. V was clipped by 5 bases and J by 4 bases; unmatched bases: 8. Germline CDR1 reads MDHEN; CDR2 reads SYDVKM. This CDR3 has 15 amino acids. Here the CDR3 DNA reads TGTGCCAGCAGTCCCCTTTCAGGGGGGGGAAACACCATATATTTT. It translates to CASSPLSGGGNTIYF.

The chain uses TRBV5-8 and TRBJ2-7; a possible D gene is TRBD2 (5 bases). The length of the CDR3 is 12 residues. The germline V gene encodes CDR1 SGHTS and CDR2 YDEGEE. The V gene lost 1 base and the J gene lost 9 bases, with 11 bases spanning the gap. The CDR3: CASSLKRASQYF. The CDR3 DNA sequence: TGTGCCAGCAGCTTGAAGAGGGCGTCGCAGTACTTC.

CDR3 loop: CASSDLGGELFF. CDR3 sequence (DNA): TGTGCCAGCAGTGACCTGGGCGGGGAGCTGTTTTTT. The V call is TRBV6-4, the J call TRBJ2-2; D call uncertain. The CDR3 totals 12 residues. Per germline, CDR1 MRHNA and CDR2 SNTAGT. V dropped 2 bases and J dropped 7 bases, with 5 bases sitting between them.

This chain links TRBV7-2 with TRBJ2-1; a weak D match, TRBD2 (6 bases). From germline, CDR1 is SGHTA and CDR2 FQGNSA. Trimming took 2 bases from V and 3 from J, leaving 11 bases between them. CDR3 length: 15 amino acids. The chain's CDR3 is CASSLSLANYNEQFF. CDR3 DNA sequence: TGTGCCAGCAGCTTAAGCCTAGCGAACTACAATGAGCAGTTCTTC. Filled out from reference TRBV7-2 and TRBJ2-1, the complete variable domain reads GAGVSQSPSNKVTEKGKDVELRCDPISGHTALYWYRQSLGQGLEFLIYFQGNSAPDKSGLPSDRFSAERTGGSVSTLTIQRTQQEDSAVYLCASSLSLANYNEQFFGPGTRLTVL.